These T cell receptor beta chains were read from a single sample in a study of cytomegalovirus exposure and HLA in healthy donors. Libraries were prepared by immunoSEQ multiplex PCR; TCRdb keeps only in-frame clonotypes and omits some of them. This sample carries some 180,000 clones, about three quarters of them seen once, and the ten largest clones take around 3.4%. Sequenced: PBMCs. Receptors were obtained from a woman aged 60-75 years in good health and CMV-seropositive. Both conserved end residues are part of each CDR3. A D gene is named only where the DNA matches it firmly. The size of a clone is reported for some rows only, either as once, few or many, or as a class for expanded clones.

size,D,J,V,CDR3,DNA
.,TRBD1,TRBJ2-7,TRBV6-6,CASSYNAGTGTYEQYF,TGTGCCAGCAGCTACAACGCCGGGACAGGGACCTACGAGCAGTACTTC
.,TRBD2,TRBJ2-5,TRBV2,CASSPSGTSGETQYF,TGTGCCAGCAGTCCCTCCGGGACTAGTGGAGAGACCCAGTACTTC
.,.,TRBJ1-5,TRBV6-5,CASSPGGGWQPQHF,TGTGCCAGCAGCCCGGGGGGGGGATGGCAGCCCCAGCATTTT
few,.,TRBJ2-3,TRBV2,CASSDWSATDTQYF,TGTGCCAGCAGTGATTGGAGCGCCACAGATACGCAGTATTTT
.,.,TRBJ1-6,TRBV28,CASTSGGLVNSPLHF,TGTGCCAGCACTTCGGGGGGACTGGTTAATTCACCCCTCCACTTT
.,TRBD1,TRBJ1-2,TRBV7-9,CASSLTGGSHGYTF,TGTGCCAGCAGCCTTACAGGGGGCTCACATGGCTACACCTTC
.,.,TRBJ1-2,TRBV2,CASRADSYGYTF,TGTGCCAGCAGGGCGGACAGCTATGGCTACACCTTC
once,.,TRBJ1-2,TRBV7-2,CASSLRTKGDYGCTF,TGTGCCAGCAGCTTAAGGACGAAAGGGGACTATGGCTGCACCTTC
.,.,TRBJ1-4,TRBV19,CASRQQGVANEKLFF,TGTGCCAGCAGACAGCAGGGTGTAGCTAATGAAAAACTGTTTTTT
.,.,TRBJ2-3,TRBV5-1,CASSFPDSTDTQYF,TGCGCCAGCAGCTTTCCGGACTCCACAGATACGCAATATTTT
.,TRBD2,TRBJ2-7,TRBV28,CASSYSGGFDEQYF,TGTGCCAGCAGCTATAGCGGGGGGTTCGACGAGCAGTACTTC
.,.,TRBJ1-1,TRBV6-1,CVLRQEADRGTEAFF,TGTGTGTTAAGACAGGAGGCTGATCGGGGCACTGAAGCTTTCTTT
.,TRBD1,TRBJ2-3,TRBV7-2,CASSPGTGGSKRYF,TGTGCCAGCAGCCCGGGGACAGGGGGCAGCAAGAGGTATTTT
.,TRBD1,TRBJ1-1,TRBV7-8,CASSLAGGGLTEAFF,TGTGCCAGCAGCTTAGCTGGAGGGGGCCTCACTGAAGCTTTCTTT
.,TRBD1,TRBJ1-2,TRBV7-2,CASSRGQGAHYGYTF,TGTGCCAGCAGCCGAGGACAGGGGGCGCACTATGGCTACACCTTC
.,.,TRBJ2-1,TRBV19,CASSLDPREQFF,TGTGCCAGTAGTCTAGACCCCCGTGAGCAGTTCTTC
once,.,TRBJ2-1,TRBV28,CASSLYSRDEQFF,TGTGCCAGCAGTTTATACTCGCGAGATGAGCAGTTCTTC
.,TRBD1,TRBJ1-2,TRBV5-4,CASSLDDRAGYGYTF,TGTGCCAGCAGCTTGGACGACAGGGCCGGCTATGGCTACACCTTC
.,.,TRBJ2-4,TRBV18,CASSPAGAKNIQYF,TGTGCCAGCTCACCGGCGGGGGCCAAAAACATTCAGTACTTC
.,.,TRBJ2-1,TRBV28,CASSLGGRSYNEQFF,TGTGCCAGCAGTTTGGGGGGGCGATCCTACAATGAGCAGTTCTTC
.,TRBD2,TRBJ2-7,TRBV27,CASSPGLAGGFYEQYF,TGTGCCAGCAGTCCCGGACTAGCGGGAGGGTTCTACGAGCAGTACTTC
.,TRBD1,TRBJ1-2,TRBV6-1,CASSEDPPTGNYGYTF,TGTGCCAGCAGTGAAGACCCCCCGACAGGGAACTATGGCTACACCTTC
.,TRBD1,TRBJ2-7,TRBV6-1,CASSVRGQGAYEQYF,TGTGCCAGCAGCGTAAGGGGACAGGGTGCCTACGAGCAGTACTTC
.,TRBD1,TRBJ2-7,TRBV27,CASSPGQGISYEQYF,TGTGCCAGCAGTCCGGGACAGGGTATCTCCTACGAGCAGTACTTC
.,TRBD1,TRBJ1-5,TRBV5-4,CASSKGGRDQPQHF,TGTGCCAGCAGCAAAGGGGGCCGGGATCAGCCCCAGCATTTT
few,.,TRBJ1-3,TRBV5-4,CASSLDMSSGNTIYF,TGTGCCAGCAGCCTCGACATGAGCTCTGGAAACACCATATATTTT
.,.,TRBJ2-1,TRBV7-2,CASSLGTMGIYNEQFF,TGTGCCAGCAGCTTAGGGACTATGGGGATCTACAATGAGCAGTTCTTC
.,.,TRBJ1-6,TRBV28,CASRAGSSYNSPLHF,TGTGCCAGCAGAGCCGGGAGCTCCTATAATTCACCCCTCCACTTT
few,.,TRBJ2-7,TRBV28,CASSLSSGSYEQYF,TGTGCCAGCAGTTTATCCTCGGGGTCCTACGAGCAGTACTTC
.,TRBD1,TRBJ2-7,TRBV9,CASSPSGQGTSEQYF,TGTGCCAGCAGCCCCTCGGGACAGGGGACGAGTGAGCAGTACTTC
.,.,TRBJ2-7,TRBV27,CASHATKTGDHEQYF,TGTGCCAGTCACGCTACAAAGACAGGTGACCACGAGCAGTACTTC
.,TRBD2,TRBJ2-7,TRBV28,CASLRGGPYEQYF,TGTGCCAGCTTGCGGGGGGGTCCGTACGAGCAGTACTTC
.,.,TRBJ2-1,TRBV5-1,CASSLEGHTYNEQFF,TGCGCCAGCAGCTTGGAGGGACATACATACAATGAGCAGTTCTTC
.,.,TRBJ2-3,TRBV7-2,CASSAADTQYF,TGTGCCAGCAGCGCGGCAGATACGCAGTATTTT
.,TRBD1,TRBJ1-5,TRBV7-2,CASSLFSGATGRNQPQHF,TGTGCCAGCAGCTTATTTAGTGGTGCGACAGGGCGGAATCAGCCCCAGCATTTT
.,.,TRBJ2-6,TRBV18,CASSPRMGDTPGANGLTF,TGTGCCAGCTCACCACGTATGGGCGATACACCTGGGGCCAACGGCCTGACTTTC
.,.,TRBJ1-5,TRBV28,CASSPGQFSPQHF,TGTGCCAGCAGCCCAGGACAGTTCTCGCCCCAGCATTTT
.,.,TRBJ1-4,TRBV7-9,CASSLSFAAGGEKLFF,TGTGCCAGCAGCTTAAGTTTTGCTGCGGGAGGGGAAAAACTGTTTTTT
.,TRBD1,TRBJ2-7,TRBV5-8,CASTQGTGFSYEQYF,TGTGCCAGCACCCAAGGGACAGGCTTCTCCTACGAGCAGTACTTC
.,TRBD1,TRBJ2-7,TRBV7-6,CASSPQVGTAYEQYF,TGTGCCAGCAGCCCCCAAGTGGGGACAGCCTACGAGCAGTACTTC
.,.,TRBJ1-1,TRBV4-2,CASSQGQSNTEAFF,TGTGCCAGCAGCCAAGGGCAGTCGAACACTGAAGCTTTCTTT
.,.,TRBJ2-7,TRBV27,CASSLLGDKNEQYF,TGTGCCAGCAGTTTATTGGGGGACAAGAACGAGCAGTACTTC
once,.,TRBJ1-5,TRBV28,CASTLGAPAGNQPQHF,TGTGCCAGCACCCTGGGAGCCCCCGCTGGCAATCAGCCCCAGCATTTT
.,.,TRBJ1-2,TRBV2,CASRLQGNYGYTF,TGTGCCAGCAGGCTACAGGGAAACTATGGCTACACCTTC
.,.,TRBJ1-1,TRBV7-9,CASNYRVNTEAFF,TGTGCCAGCAACTACAGGGTGAACACTGAAGCTTTCTTT
.,.,TRBJ1-2,TRBV27,CASSPGANYGYTF,TGTGCCAGCAGCCCAGGGGCCAACTATGGCTACACCTTC
.,TRBD1,TRBJ2-7,TRBV6-5,CASRPGTGGNYEQYF,TGTGCCAGCAGACCCGGGACAGGGGGCAACTACGAGCAGTACTTC
.,TRBD2,TRBJ2-1,TRBV5-1,CASSLAAGTSPARPYNEQFF,TGCGCCAGCAGCTTGGCCGCTGGGACTAGCCCCGCTAGACCCTACAATGAGCAGTTCTTC
.,TRBD1,TRBJ1-5,TRBV5-1,CASSISGTGGSNQPQHF,TGCGCCAGCAGCATCTCCGGGACAGGGGGTAGCAATCAGCCCCAGCATTTT
.,TRBD1,TRBJ1-2,TRBV28,CASITPMGTGVSYGYTF,TGTGCCAGCATCACCCCCATGGGGACAGGGGTTAGCTATGGCTACACCTTC
once,.,TRBJ2-5,TRBV7-9,CASSSPQGETQYF,TGTGCCAGCAGCTCTCCTCAGGGAGAGACCCAGTACTTC
few,TRBD2,TRBJ2-1,TRBV9,CASSAVAGGYNEQFF,TGTGCCAGCAGCGCCGTAGCGGGGGGATACAATGAGCAGTTCTTC
.,TRBD1,TRBJ1-4,TRBV6-7,CASSYSDRGNEKLFF,TGTGCCAGCAGTTACTCGGACAGGGGGAACGAAAAACTGTTTTTT